This is a list of T cell receptor beta chains from one sample in a study of blood T cell repertoires in COVID-19. Only in-frame clones appear in the TCRdb table, and some are missing; sequencing was by immunoSEQ multiplex PCR. In the table there are around 300,000 clones, roughly 85% of which are singletons. The sequencing input was peripheral blood. The receptors originated from a woman between 65 and 79 years old with acute or convalescent COVID-19. The CDR3 runs from the conserved cysteine through the conserved F or W. The D gene is left open where the match is weak. Clone sizes are given selectively: once, few, many, or a class where the clone is expanded.

V gene: TRBV5-6; CDR3 length: 14; clone size: once; D gene: TRBD1; J gene: TRBJ2-5; CDR3 DNA: TGTGCCAGCAGCTTGAACAGGGGTAGGGAGACCCAGTACTTC; CDR3 protein: CASSLNRGRETQYF
V gene: TRBV19; CDR3 length: 14; clone size: once; D gene: -; J gene: TRBJ2-3; CDR3 DNA: TGTGCCAGTAGACAAGCCGGGATCACAGATACGCAGTATTTT; CDR3 protein: CASRQAGITDTQYF
V gene: TRBV6-6; CDR3 length: 14; clone size: once; D gene: TRBD1; J gene: TRBJ1-2; CDR3 DNA: TGTGCCACTTTAACCCAGGGGGGCGGCTATGGCTACACCTTC; CDR3 protein: CATLTQGGGYGYTF
V gene: TRBV5-1; CDR3 length: 16; clone size: -; D gene: -; J gene: TRBJ2-3; CDR3 DNA: TGCGCCAGCAGCTTGGGTACGGGGGTGAGGGAAGATACGCAGTATTTT; CDR3 protein: CASSLGTGVREDTQYF
V gene: TRBV5-1; CDR3 length: 16; clone size: -; D gene: TRBD1; J gene: TRBJ2-2; CDR3 DNA: TGCGCCAGCAGCCCGCGAGGGACAGGGGACACCGGGGAGCTGTTTTTT; CDR3 protein: CASSPRGTGDTGELFF
V gene: TRBV25-1; CDR3 length: 13; clone size: -; D gene: -; J gene: TRBJ1-2; CDR3 DNA: TGTGCCAGCAGTCCCCAGGGCTGGGAGGCCTACACCTTC; CDR3 protein: CASSPQGWEAYTF
V gene: TRBV10-2; CDR3 length: 16; clone size: few; D gene: -; J gene: TRBJ1-1; CDR3 DNA: TGCGCCAGCAGTTCCGAAACCACTTTCCGATACACTGAAGCTTTCTTT; CDR3 protein: CASSSETTFRYTEAFF
V gene: TRBV7-9; CDR3 length: 11; clone size: -; D gene: -; J gene: TRBJ1-1; CDR3 DNA: TGTGCCAGCAGCTTCCCGGGTGAAGCTTTCTTT; CDR3 protein: CASSFPGEAFF
V gene: TRBV18; CDR3 length: 14; clone size: -; D gene: TRBD1; J gene: TRBJ2-7; CDR3 DNA: TGTGCCAGCTCCCCGGGGACAGCCTTGGGGGAGCAGTACTTC; CDR3 protein: CASSPGTALGEQYF
V gene: TRBV2; CDR3 length: 15; clone size: -; D gene: -; J gene: TRBJ2-1; CDR3 DNA: TGTGCCAGCAGTGAAGCCCGGGGTTCCTACAATGAGCAGTTCTTC; CDR3 protein: CASSEARGSYNEQFF
V gene: TRBV21-1; CDR3 length: 17; clone size: -; D gene: -; J gene: TRBJ2-5; CDR3 DNA: TGTGCCAGCAGCAAAGACGGACTAGCGGGTGCGCAAGAGACCCAGTACTTC; CDR3 protein: CASSKDGLAGAQETQYF
V gene: TRBV7-9; CDR3 length: 14; clone size: -; D gene: -; J gene: TRBJ2-6; CDR3 DNA: TGTGCCAGCAGCCTCTCCTCTGGGGCCAACGTCCTGACTTTC; CDR3 protein: CASSLSSGANVLTF
V gene: TRBV14; CDR3 length: 16; clone size: -; D gene: TRBD1; J gene: TRBJ2-3; CDR3 DNA: TGTGCCAGCAGCCACGGAGACAGGGGGGGCACAGATACGCAGTATTTT; CDR3 protein: CASSHGDRGGTDTQYF
V gene: TRBV11-2; CDR3 length: 14; clone size: -; D gene: -; J gene: TRBJ1-1; CDR3 DNA: TGTGCCAGCAGCTTGCAGGGGTTTAGCACTGAAGCTTTCTTT; CDR3 protein: CASSLQGFSTEAFF
V gene: TRBV5-1; CDR3 length: 13; clone size: -; D gene: -; J gene: TRBJ1-1; CDR3 DNA: TGCGCCAGCAGCTTACAGGAGAACACTGAAGCTTTCTTT; CDR3 protein: CASSLQENTEAFF
V gene: TRBV6-5; CDR3 length: 14; clone size: few; D gene: -; J gene: TRBJ2-2; CDR3 DNA: TGTGCCAGCAGTTACGGGCGGAACACCGGGGAGCTGTTTTTT; CDR3 protein: CASSYGRNTGELFF
V gene: TRBV5-3; CDR3 length: 15; clone size: once; D gene: -; J gene: TRBJ2-2; CDR3 DNA: TGTGCCAGAAGCCAGGGGACGGGGAACACCGGGGAGCTGTTTTTT; CDR3 protein: CARSQGTGNTGELFF
V gene: TRBV7-2; CDR3 length: 17; clone size: -; D gene: -; J gene: TRBJ2-7; CDR3 DNA: TGTGCCAGCAGCTTAGGAGGTCAGGGCAGGAGCTCCTACGAGCAGTACTTC; CDR3 protein: CASSLGGQGRSSYEQYF
V gene: TRBV3-1/TRBV3-2; CDR3 length: 11; clone size: -; D gene: -; J gene: TRBJ2-1; CDR3 DNA: TGTGCCAGCAGCGTGACGGGTGAGCAGTTCTTC; CDR3 protein: CASSVTGEQFF
V gene: TRBV5-1; CDR3 length: 14; clone size: -; D gene: TRBD1; J gene: TRBJ2-7; CDR3 DNA: TGCGCCAGCAGCAAGGACAGGGGGCCCTACGAGCAGTACTTC; CDR3 protein: CASSKDRGPYEQYF
V gene: TRBV9; CDR3 length: 14; clone size: once; D gene: -; J gene: TRBJ1-6; CDR3 DNA: TGTGCCAGCAGCCTCACAGGCGGTGATTCACCCCTCCACTTT; CDR3 protein: CASSLTGGDSPLHF
V gene: TRBV5-8; CDR3 length: 16; clone size: -; D gene: -; J gene: TRBJ1-2; CDR3 DNA: TGTGCCAGCAGCTTGTCGGGTAGACAGCTTACCTATGGCTACACCTTC; CDR3 protein: CASSLSGRQLTYGYTF
V gene: TRBV10-3; CDR3 length: 14; clone size: -; D gene: -; J gene: TRBJ2-7; CDR3 DNA: TGTGCCATCAGTGAGTCGGCGGCGACCTACGAGCAGTACTTC; CDR3 protein: CAISESAATYEQYF
V gene: TRBV15; CDR3 length: 15; clone size: -; D gene: -; J gene: TRBJ1-1; CDR3 DNA: TGTGCCACCAGCAGAGATGACGGCGGTGGCACTGAAGCTTTCTTT; CDR3 protein: CATSRDDGGGTEAFF
V gene: TRBV9; CDR3 length: 16; clone size: -; D gene: TRBD2; J gene: TRBJ2-3; CDR3 DNA: TGTGCCAGCAGCGTAGGGCGGGGGGGCCCCATAGATACGCAGTATTTT; CDR3 protein: CASSVGRGGPIDTQYF
V gene: TRBV7-9; CDR3 length: 15; clone size: -; D gene: -; J gene: TRBJ1-3; CDR3 DNA: TGTGCCAGCAGCCCCTCGACAGCCTCTGGAAACACCATATATTTT; CDR3 protein: CASSPSTASGNTIYF
V gene: TRBV12-3/TRBV12-4; CDR3 length: 13; clone size: -; D gene: -; J gene: TRBJ1-5; CDR3 DNA: TGTGCCCACGGGGTCGGGATCCTTCCGCCCCAGCATTTT; CDR3 protein: CAHGVGILPPQHF
V gene: TRBV7-3; CDR3 length: 14; clone size: -; D gene: TRBD2; J gene: TRBJ2-1; CDR3 DNA: TGTGCCAGCAGCCTTAGCGGGGCGTATACTGAGCAGTTCTTC; CDR3 protein: CASSLSGAYTEQFF
V gene: TRBV5-4; CDR3 length: 16; clone size: -; D gene: TRBD1; J gene: TRBJ2-1; CDR3 DNA: TGTGCCAGCAGCTTATACAGGGGGGTGGAGTACAATGAGCAGTTCTTC; CDR3 protein: CASSLYRGVEYNEQFF
V gene: TRBV6-1; CDR3 length: 15; clone size: -; D gene: TRBD1; J gene: TRBJ1-1; CDR3 DNA: TGTGCCAGCAGTGAGCAGACAGGGTACGGCACTGAAGCTTTCTTT; CDR3 protein: CASSEQTGYGTEAFF
V gene: TRBV5-6; CDR3 length: 12; clone size: once; D gene: -; J gene: TRBJ2-5; CDR3 DNA: TGTGCCAGCACCCTTAGCGGCGAGACCCAGTACTTC; CDR3 protein: CASTLSGETQYF
V gene: TRBV7-9; CDR3 length: 15; clone size: few; D gene: TRBD1; J gene: TRBJ1-6; CDR3 DNA: TGTGCCAGCAGTGCACCAGGGGGCCGTAATTCACCCCTCCACTTT; CDR3 protein: CASSAPGGRNSPLHF
V gene: TRBV6-5; CDR3 length: 13; clone size: -; D gene: TRBD1; J gene: TRBJ1-1; CDR3 DNA: TGTGCCAGCTATATCTTACAGGGGACTGAAGCTTTCTTT; CDR3 protein: CASYILQGTEAFF
V gene: TRBV18; CDR3 length: 19; clone size: -; D gene: TRBD2; J gene: TRBJ2-6; CDR3 DNA: TGTGCCAGCTCGCTTAATTCCGGGACTACAGTCTCTGGGGCCAACGTCCTGACTTTC; CDR3 protein: CASSLNSGTTVSGANVLTF
V gene: TRBV25-1; CDR3 length: 14; clone size: few; D gene: TRBD1; J gene: TRBJ1-2; CDR3 DNA: TGTGCCAGCAGTGGAGGGACAGGCAGAAGGGGCTACACCTTC; CDR3 protein: CASSGGTGRRGYTF
V gene: TRBV6-5; CDR3 length: 14; clone size: few; D gene: -; J gene: TRBJ1-2; CDR3 DNA: TGTGCCACCGTCCGACGGACAGCTAACTATGGCTACACCTTC; CDR3 protein: CATVRRTANYGYTF
V gene: TRBV3-1/TRBV3-2; CDR3 length: 16; clone size: -; D gene: -; J gene: TRBJ2-1; CDR3 DNA: TGTGCCAGCAGCACCAGACAGGCGTCCTCCTACAATGAGCAGTTCTTC; CDR3 protein: CASSTRQASSYNEQFF
V gene: TRBV7-8; CDR3 length: 16; clone size: -; D gene: TRBD1; J gene: TRBJ1-2; CDR3 DNA: TGTGCCAGCAGCCTTGCGCGGCTACAGGGGGCGAAGGGCTACACCTTC; CDR3 protein: CASSLARLQGAKGYTF
V gene: TRBV19; CDR3 length: 15; clone size: -; D gene: TRBD1; J gene: TRBJ1-1; CDR3 DNA: TGTGCCAGTAGCCCTGGAGAAGCAGGGGGGAAAGAAGCTTTCTTT; CDR3 protein: CASSPGEAGGKEAFF
V gene: TRBV5-4; CDR3 length: 15; clone size: -; D gene: -; J gene: TRBJ1-4; CDR3 DNA: TGTGCCAGCAGCTTGGCCGACAGCGAAGCCGAAAAACTGTTTTTT; CDR3 protein: CASSLADSEAEKLFF
V gene: TRBV3-1/TRBV3-2; CDR3 length: 19; clone size: -; D gene: TRBD2; J gene: TRBJ2-1; CDR3 DNA: TGTGCCAGCAGCAAAACGGGACTAGCGGGGGGGAGGTCCTACAATGAGCAGTTCTTC; CDR3 protein: CASSKTGLAGGRSYNEQFF
V gene: TRBV19; CDR3 length: 14; clone size: once; D gene: TRBD1; J gene: TRBJ1-3; CDR3 DNA: TGTGCCAGTAGTACTCCCGACAGGGGGAACACCATATATTTT; CDR3 protein: CASSTPDRGNTIYF
V gene: TRBV5-1; CDR3 length: 15; clone size: -; D gene: TRBD1; J gene: TRBJ2-1; CDR3 DNA: TGCGCCAGCGAGACAGGGGGCTCAACCTACAATGAGCAGTTCTTC; CDR3 protein: CASETGGSTYNEQFF
V gene: TRBV9; CDR3 length: 14; clone size: -; D gene: -; J gene: TRBJ2-5; CDR3 DNA: TGTGCCAGCAGCGTAGGGGTTAGCGAAGAGACCCAGTACTTC; CDR3 protein: CASSVGVSEETQYF
V gene: TRBV25-1; CDR3 length: 16; clone size: -; D gene: -; J gene: TRBJ1-4; CDR3 DNA: TGTGCCAGCAGTGATCCGGTGAGGCGGGGGAAGGAAAAACTGTTTTTT; CDR3 protein: CASSDPVRRGKEKLFF
V gene: TRBV2; CDR3 length: 15; clone size: -; D gene: TRBD1; J gene: TRBJ2-1; CDR3 DNA: TGTGCCAGCAGTTTGACAGGGAGAGGCTACAATGAGCAGTTCTTC; CDR3 protein: CASSLTGRGYNEQFF
V gene: TRBV5-6; CDR3 length: 15; clone size: once; D gene: TRBD1; J gene: TRBJ2-7; CDR3 DNA: TGTGCCAGCAGCCCCGGGACAGGGGGCGCGTACGAGCAGTACTTC; CDR3 protein: CASSPGTGGAYEQYF
V gene: TRBV6-4; CDR3 length: 19; clone size: -; D gene: TRBD1; J gene: TRBJ1-1; CDR3 DNA: TGTGCCAGCAGTGACTCGATGACTGAGGACAGGGAATGGAACACTGAAGCTTTCTTT; CDR3 protein: CASSDSMTEDREWNTEAFF
V gene: TRBV27; CDR3 length: 17; clone size: once; D gene: TRBD2; J gene: TRBJ2-7; CDR3 DNA: TGTGCCAGCAGTTTGCGTATTCCTAGCGGGGTTTCCTACGAGCAGTACTTC; CDR3 protein: CASSLRIPSGVSYEQYF
V gene: TRBV3-1/TRBV3-2; CDR3 length: 14; clone size: -; D gene: -; J gene: TRBJ2-1; CDR3 DNA: TGTGCCAGCAGCCAAGATCCGGGGTCCAATGAGCAGTTCTTC; CDR3 protein: CASSQDPGSNEQFF